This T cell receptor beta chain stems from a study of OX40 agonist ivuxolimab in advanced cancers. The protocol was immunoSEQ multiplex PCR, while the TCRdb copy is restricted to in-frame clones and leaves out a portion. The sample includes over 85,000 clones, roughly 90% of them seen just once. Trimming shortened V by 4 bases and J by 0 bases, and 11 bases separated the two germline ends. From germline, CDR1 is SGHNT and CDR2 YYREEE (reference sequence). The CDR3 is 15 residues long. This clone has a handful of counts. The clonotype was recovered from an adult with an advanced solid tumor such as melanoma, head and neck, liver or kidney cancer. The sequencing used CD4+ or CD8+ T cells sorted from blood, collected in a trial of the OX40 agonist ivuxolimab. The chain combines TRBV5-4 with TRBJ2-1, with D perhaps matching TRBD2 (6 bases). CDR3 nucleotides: TGTGCCAGCAGCCTTAGCGGAAGCTCCTACAATGAGCAGTTCTTC. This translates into CASSLSGSSYNEQFF.